The clone carrying this T cell receptor beta chain showed up many times. Germline V lookup: CDR1 MNHEY, CDR2 SMNVEV (reference sequence). V lost 5 bases and J lost 5; bases outside the gene matches: 11. The CDR3 is 16 residues long. The sample comes from a study of blood T cell repertoires in COVID-19. Measured with immunoSEQ multiplex PCR; TCRdb has only the in-frame clones, and not every one. This sample carries 200,000 to 300,000 clones, around 90% of them seen once, and the ten largest clones take more than 4.5%. Sequencing input: peripheral blood. This chain uses TRBV27 with TRBJ2-1; 8 positions agree with TRBD1. This sequence originates from a woman aged 60-75 years with COVID-19, enrolled during active disease. The CDR3 DNA follows: TGTGCCAGCAGTCCCCTCGGACAGGGTAGGGACAATGAGCAGTTCTTC. Translated, it gives CASSPLGQGRDNEQFF.